This TCR beta chain is drawn from a study of T cell responses to AZD1222 COVID-19 vaccine. Overall study findings and caveats: The study found vaccine-associated CD4 TCRs spanning spike, dominant at 160-218 and 743-854. An increase in Spike-specific TCR breadth and depth was observed after two AZD1222 doses. Seropositive at baseline were only six AZD1222 recipients. No repertoire was sampled before or during the peak T cell response, only after it.

Comments on this clone: Its antigen is not identified.

Clones were sequenced by immunoSEQ multiplex PCR, and TCRdb holds only the in-frame ones, with some missing. The sample includes about 82,000 clones, 80% to 90% of them seen just once. Deletions cut 3 bases from V and 5 bases from J, with 13 bases between. This CDR3 has 14 residues. Germline V gene sequence: CDR1 KGHSH, CDR2 LQKENI. V is TRBV18 and J is TRBJ2-5; D is perhaps TRBD1 (6 bases). The TCR was taken from an adult who received the AZD1222 COVID-19 vaccine. Sequencing used peripheral blood, obtained 28 days after the second AZD1222 dose. CDR3 residues: CASSPRQGLETQYF. Written as DNA, the CDR3 is TGTGCCAGCTCACCGCGGCAGGGGTTGGAGACCCAGTACTTC.